The T cell receptor beta chain under discussion was sequenced for a study of blood T cell repertoires in COVID-19. Study at large: The United States, Italy and Spain provided the acute and convalescent COVID-19 samples. Sources were T cells, B-cell-depleted T cells, or PBMCs; the material itself was cDNA or gDNA.

Per the germline V gene, CDR1 is SQVTM and CDR2 is ANQGSEA. This CDR3 has 13 amino acids. V lost 7 bases and J lost 1, with 10 bases in between. As originally analysed: The authors estimated nucleated cell counts from reference gene primer amplification. Only in-frame clones appear in the TCRdb table, and some are missing; sequencing was by immunoSEQ multiplex PCR. D and trimming were read from the DNA, whereas the V and J calls and clone size are those reported in that table. The sample consists of 110,000 to 150,000 clones, approximately 87% of them appearing once. This sequence joins TRBV29-1 and TRBJ2-2; tentative D call: TRBD1 (5 bases). The sequence was obtained from a human donor in a cohort sampled during active COVID-19. The sequenced material came from peripheral blood. CDR3 in amino acids: CSADRGNTGELFF. In DNA, the CDR3 is TGCAGCGCCGATAGGGGGAACACCGGGGAGCTGTTTTTT.